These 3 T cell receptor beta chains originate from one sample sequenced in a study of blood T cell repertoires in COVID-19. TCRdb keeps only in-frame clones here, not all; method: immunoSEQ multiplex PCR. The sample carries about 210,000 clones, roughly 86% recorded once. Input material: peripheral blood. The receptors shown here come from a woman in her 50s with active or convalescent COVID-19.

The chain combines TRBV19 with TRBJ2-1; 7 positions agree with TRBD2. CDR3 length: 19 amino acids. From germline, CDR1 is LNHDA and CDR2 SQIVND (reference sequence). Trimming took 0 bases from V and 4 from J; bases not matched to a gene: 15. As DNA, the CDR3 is TGTGCCAGTAGTATAGATCGCCAAGACCCACTAGCGTTTTACAATGAGCAGTTCTTC. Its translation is CASSIDRQDPLAFYNEQFF.

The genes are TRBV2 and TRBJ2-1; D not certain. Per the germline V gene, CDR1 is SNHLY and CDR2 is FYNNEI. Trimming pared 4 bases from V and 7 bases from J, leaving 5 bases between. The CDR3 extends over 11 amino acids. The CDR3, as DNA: TGTGCCAGCAGTGTCATGAATGAGCAGTTCTTC. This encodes CASSVMNEQFF.

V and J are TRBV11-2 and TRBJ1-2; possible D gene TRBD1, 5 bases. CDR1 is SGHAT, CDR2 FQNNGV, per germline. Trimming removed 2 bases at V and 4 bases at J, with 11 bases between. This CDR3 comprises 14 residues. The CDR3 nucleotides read TGTGCCAGCAGCTTACAGGGTTTCAGCTATGGCTACACCTTC. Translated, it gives CASSLQGFSYGYTF.